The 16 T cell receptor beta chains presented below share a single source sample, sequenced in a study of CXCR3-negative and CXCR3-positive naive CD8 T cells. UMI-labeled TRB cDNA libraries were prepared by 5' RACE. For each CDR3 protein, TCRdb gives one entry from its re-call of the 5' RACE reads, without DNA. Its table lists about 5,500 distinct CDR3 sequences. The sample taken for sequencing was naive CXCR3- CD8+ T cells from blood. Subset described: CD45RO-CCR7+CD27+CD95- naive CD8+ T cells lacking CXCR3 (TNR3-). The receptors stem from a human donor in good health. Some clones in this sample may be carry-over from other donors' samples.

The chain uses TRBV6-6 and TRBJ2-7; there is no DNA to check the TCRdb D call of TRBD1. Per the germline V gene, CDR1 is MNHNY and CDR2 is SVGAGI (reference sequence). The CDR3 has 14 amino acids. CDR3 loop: CASSQQGAEYEQYF.

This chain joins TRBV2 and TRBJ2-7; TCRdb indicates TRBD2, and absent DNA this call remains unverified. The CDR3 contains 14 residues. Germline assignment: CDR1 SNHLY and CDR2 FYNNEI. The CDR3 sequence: CASMRSSGDYEQYF.

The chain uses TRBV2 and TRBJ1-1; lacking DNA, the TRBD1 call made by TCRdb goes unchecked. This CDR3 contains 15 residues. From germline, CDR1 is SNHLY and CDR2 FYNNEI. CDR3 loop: CASSDRDPVNTEAFF.

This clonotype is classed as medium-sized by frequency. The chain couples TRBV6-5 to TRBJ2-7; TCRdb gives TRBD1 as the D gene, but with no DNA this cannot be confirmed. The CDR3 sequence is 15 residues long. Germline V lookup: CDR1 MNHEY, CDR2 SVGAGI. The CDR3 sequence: CASSSTGHQFYEQYF.

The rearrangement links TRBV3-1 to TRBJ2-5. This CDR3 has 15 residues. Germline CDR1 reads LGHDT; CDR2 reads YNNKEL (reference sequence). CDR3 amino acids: CASSPEGGVQETQYF.

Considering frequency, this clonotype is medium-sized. CDR3 in amino acids: CAISEGAGGTEAFF. This chain connects TRBV10-3 to TRBJ1-1; the TRBD1 assignment by TCRdb is unverifiable without DNA. CDR1 is ENHRY, CDR2 SYGVKD, per germline. CDR3 size: 14 residues.

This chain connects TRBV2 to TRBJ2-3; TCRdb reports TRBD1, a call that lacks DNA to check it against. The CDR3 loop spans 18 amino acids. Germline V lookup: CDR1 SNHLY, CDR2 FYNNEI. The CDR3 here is CASRPTPGTLDSTDTQYF.

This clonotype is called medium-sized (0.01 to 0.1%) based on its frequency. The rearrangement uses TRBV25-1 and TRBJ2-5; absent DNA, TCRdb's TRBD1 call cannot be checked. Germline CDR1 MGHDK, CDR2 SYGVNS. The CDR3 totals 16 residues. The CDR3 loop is CASSEWGTGLEETQYF.

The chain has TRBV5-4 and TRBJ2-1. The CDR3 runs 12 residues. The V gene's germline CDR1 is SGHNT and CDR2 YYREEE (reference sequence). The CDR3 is CASSLGTNEQFF.

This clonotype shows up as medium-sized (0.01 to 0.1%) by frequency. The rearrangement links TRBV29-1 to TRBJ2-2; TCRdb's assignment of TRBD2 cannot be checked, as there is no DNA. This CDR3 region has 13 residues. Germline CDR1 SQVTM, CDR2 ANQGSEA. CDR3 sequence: CSAGTSGTGELFF.

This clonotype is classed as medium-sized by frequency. This CDR3 is CSVSGENTDTQYF. The chain uses TRBV29-1 and TRBJ2-3; TCRdb calls TRBD1, which cannot be checked without DNA. The CDR3 extends over 13 amino acids. Germline CDR1 SQVTM, CDR2 ANQGSEA.

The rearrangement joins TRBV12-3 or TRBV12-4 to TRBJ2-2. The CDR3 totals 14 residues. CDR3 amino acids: CASSFGVNTGELFF.

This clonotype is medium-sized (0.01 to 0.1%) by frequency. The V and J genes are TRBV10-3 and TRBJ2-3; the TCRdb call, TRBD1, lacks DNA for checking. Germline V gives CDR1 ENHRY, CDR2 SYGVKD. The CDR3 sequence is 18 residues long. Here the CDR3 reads CAIIGQGAAGSPTDTQYF.

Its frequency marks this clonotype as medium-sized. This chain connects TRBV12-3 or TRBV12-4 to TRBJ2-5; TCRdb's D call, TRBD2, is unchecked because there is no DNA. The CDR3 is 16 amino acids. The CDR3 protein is CASSRPSGGSQETQYF.

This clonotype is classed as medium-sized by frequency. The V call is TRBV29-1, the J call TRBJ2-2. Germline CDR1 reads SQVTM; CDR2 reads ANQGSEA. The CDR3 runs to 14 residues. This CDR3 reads CSVYNWAGAGELFF.

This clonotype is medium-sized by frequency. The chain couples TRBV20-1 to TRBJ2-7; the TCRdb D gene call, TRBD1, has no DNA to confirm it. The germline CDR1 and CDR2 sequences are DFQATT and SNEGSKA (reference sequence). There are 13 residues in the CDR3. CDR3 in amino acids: CSARGRELYEQYF.